These 11 T cell receptor beta chains came from one sample sequenced in a study of T cells in localized non-small cell lung cancer. Libraries were prepared by immunoSEQ multiplex PCR; TCRdb keeps only in-frame clonotypes and omits some of them. Here the sample spans just over 70,000 clones, about nine tenths being singletons. The material was peripheral blood, obtained before any cancer treatment. These receptors originate from a male donor older than 55 with stage III squamous cell lung carcinoma.

The rearrangement uses TRBV6-5 and TRBJ2-5, with TRBD1 matching 7 bases. Germline CDR1 is MNHEY and CDR2 is SVGAGI. This CDR3 has 14 residues. V was clipped by 8 bases and J by 4 bases; unmatched bases: 10. CDR3 residues: CASVSDRDRETQYF. The CDR3 region has the DNA TGTGCCAGCGTTTCCGACAGGGATCGAGAGACCCAGTACTTC.

The CDR3 DNA is TGCGCCAGCAGCCAGGACGGACCAAGCAATCAGCCCCAGCATTTT. Amino acid sequence: CASSQDGPSNQPQHF. This chain joins TRBV5-1 and TRBJ1-5; D uncertain. CDR1 SGHRS and CDR2 YFSETQ come from the germline V gene. The CDR3 is 15 amino acids. V was shortened by 4 bases and J by 1 base, with 12 bases between the two germline ends.

The V call is TRBV19, the J call TRBJ1-2, with D uncertain. Trimming stripped 4 bases from V and 2 bases from J, with 20 bases between. CDR1 is LNHDA, CDR2 SQIVND, per germline (reference sequence). The length of the CDR3 is 17 residues. CDR3 protein: CASSTGGPGPMNYGYTF. CDR3 DNA sequence: TGTGCCAGTAGTACGGGCGGGCCAGGTCCAATGAACTATGGCTACACCTTC. The full variable domain, its missing parts supplied by reference TRBV19 and TRBJ1-2, is DGGITQSPKYLFRKEGQNVTLSCEQNLNHDAMYWYRQDPGQGLRLIYYSQIVNDFQKGDIAEGYSVSREKKESFPLTVTSAQKNPTAFYLCASSTGGPGPMNYGYTFGSGTRLTVV.

The chain combines TRBV28 with TRBJ1-5, with D possibly TRBD1 on 5 matching bases. The CDR3 extends over 16 amino acids. V lost 6 bases, J lost 0 bases, and 15 bases lay in between. The germline CDR1 and CDR2 sequences are MDHEN and SYDVKM. The CDR3 is CASRIRQLGSNQPQHF. CDR3 coding DNA: TGTGCCAGCAGGATTCGACAGTTAGGTAGCAATCAGCCCCAGCATTTT. The whole variable domain, remainder taken from reference TRBV28 and TRBJ1-5, is DVKVTQSSRYLVKRTGEKVFLECVQDMDHENMFWYRQDPGLGLRLIYFSYDVKMKEKGDIPEGYSVSREKKERFSLILESASTNQTSMYLCASRIRQLGSNQPQHFGDGTRLSIL.

The chain uses TRBV11-2 and TRBJ2-5, with TRBD2 matching 11 bases. Germline CDR1 and CDR2: SGHAT and FQNNGV. The CDR3 extends over 15 amino acids. V dropped 2 bases and J dropped 2; count of bases not matched to a gene: 1. CDR3 sequence: CASSLTSGGQETQYF. DNA for the CDR3: TGTGCCAGCAGCTTAACTAGCGGGGGACAAGAGACCCAGTACTTC.

The chain is built from TRBV5-1 and TRBJ1-5; no clear D. Trimming stripped 5 bases from V and 7 bases from J, with 7 bases between. Per the germline V gene, CDR1 is SGHRS and CDR2 is YFSETQ. The CDR3 contains 11 residues. The CDR3 region has the DNA TGCGCCAGCAGGGTAGGGCAGCCCCAGCATTTT. It yields the protein CASRVGQPQHF.

The gene calls are TRBV9 and TRBJ1-2, with 8 bases aligning to TRBD1. Germline V CDR1 and CDR2: SGDLS, YYNGEE. The ends lost 3 bases at V and 4 bases at J; junction bases unmatched: 2. This CDR3 is built from 13 residues. CDR3 coding DNA: TGTGCCAGCAGCGGCGGGACAGGCTATGGCTACACCTTC. Residues: CASSGGTGYGYTF. Complete variable domain (other parts from reference TRBV9 and TRBJ1-2): DSGVTQTPKHLITATGQRVTLRCSPRSGDLSVYWYQQSLDQGLQFLIQYYNGEERAKGNILERFSAQQFPDLHSELNLSSLELGDSALYFCASSGGTGYGYTFGSGTRLTVV.

The chain has TRBV30 and TRBJ1-2; D not certain. This CDR3 comprises 14 residues. The V end was cut by 0 bases, the J end by 3 bases, with 11 bases between. Germline V gives CDR1 GTSNPN, CDR2 SVGIG (reference sequence). CDR3 residues: CAWSVLSLDYGYTF. The CDR3 bases are TGTGCCTGGAGTGTACTAAGTTTGGACTATGGCTACACCTTC.

The chain recombines TRBV27 with TRBJ1-1, with TRBD1 identical over 10 bases. V trimming: 5 bases; J trimming: 4 bases; junction bases outside the gene matches: 7. Per the germline V gene, CDR1 is MNHEY and CDR2 is SMNVEV (reference sequence). The CDR3 spans 15 residues. The CDR3 region is CASSPYRTGGTEAFF. In nucleotides, the CDR3 is TGTGCCAGCAGTCCCTACAGGACAGGGGGCACTGAAGCTTTCTTT.

The V gene is TRBV7-2, the J gene TRBJ1-6; the D is unclear. Trimming stripped 5 bases from V and 0 bases from J, with 8 bases between. The CDR3 consists of 15 residues. Germline assignment: CDR1 SGHTA and CDR2 FQGNSA. CDR3 in amino acids: CASSKGGSYNSPLHF. DNA of the CDR3: TGTGCCAGCAGCAAAGGCGGCTCCTATAATTCACCCCTCCACTTT.

V gene TRBV11-2 combines with J gene TRBJ1-4; D is uncertain. The CDR3 sequence is 14 residues long. CDR1 is SGHAT and CDR2 is FQNNGV in the germline V gene. V lost 5 bases, J lost 1 base, and 8 bases lay in between. The CDR3 nucleotides read TGTGCCAGCAGCCAGCCGGGAACTAATGAAAAACTGTTTTTT. Protein product: CASSQPGTNEKLFF.